Below, 15 T cell receptor beta chains from the same sample are listed, as sequenced in a study of CD8 T cells in Susac syndrome. Random hexamers were used to reverse transcribe an amount of roughly 0.5 to 1 ug RNA. TCRdb recomputed calls from the immunoSEQ multiplex PCR reads with MiXCR, one row per CDR3 protein. The profile shows about 190,000 distinct CDR3 sequences, about 93% of them singletons. Input material: CD4+ T cells from PBMCs. Every receptor here comes from a human donor in good health.

V usage is TRBV5-1 and J usage is TRBJ2-2, with 8 bases lining up with TRBD1. V lost 4 bases, J lost 3 bases, and 8 bases stayed unmatched. In germline, CDR1 is SGHRS, CDR2 YFSETQ. This CDR3 is 16 amino acids long. CDR3 nucleotides: TGCGCCAGCAGCGGGCAGGGGGCTTGGGACACCGGGGAGCTGTTTTTT. Its protein product is CASSGQGAWDTGELFF.

This sequence joins TRBV29-1 and TRBJ1-1, with TRBD1 identical over 12 bases. Per germline, CDR1 SQVTM and CDR2 ANQGSEA. V was clipped by 3 bases and J by 6 bases; unmatched bases: 2. The CDR3 loop spans 13 amino acids. CDR3 protein: CSVEGQGASEAFF. CDR3 sequence (DNA): TGCAGCGTTGAGGGACAGGGGGCCTCTGAAGCTTTCTTT.

This rearrangement joins TRBV7-9 to TRBJ2-5, with 8 bases aligning to TRBD2. Per the germline V gene, CDR1 is SEHNR and CDR2 is FQNEAQ (reference sequence). The CDR3 contains 18 residues. V shed 5 bases and J 4 bases; nucleotides not matched to a gene: 18. CDR3 sequence reads: CASSPRRLSGLDRETQYF. The CDR3, as DNA: TGTGCCAGCAGCCCTAGACGTCTTTCGGGACTAGATCGAGAGACCCAGTACTTC.

The rearrangement links TRBV30 to TRBJ1-5; D gene unclear. The V and J ends lost 8 bases and 2 bases respectively, with 22 bases between them. Germline V gene sequence: CDR1 GTSNPN, CDR2 SVGIG (reference sequence). The CDR3 runs 16 residues. CDR3 sequence reads: CATTLNPGSGNQPQHF. The CDR3 DNA reads TGTGCCACGACCCTTAATCCGGGATCGGGCAATCAGCCCCAGCATTTT.

The genes are TRBV4-1 and TRBJ2-2; D unclear. V was pared by 2 bases and J by 2 bases, with 12 bases between. The CDR3 is 16 residues long. The germline V gene has CDR1 MGHRA and CDR2 YSYEKL. CDR3 protein: CASSQWQSSNTGELFF. DNA for the CDR3: TGCGCCAGCAGCCAATGGCAGAGTTCCAACACCGGGGAGCTGTTTTTT.

About this clonotype itself: A junction boundary mismatches the germline segment, possibly from a read error. The chain is built from TRBV7-7 and TRBJ2-2; perhaps TRBD1 as D (5 bases). This CDR3 contains 15 residues. In germline, CDR1 is SSHAT, CDR2 FNYEAQ (reference sequence). The CDR3 coding sequence is TGTGCTAGCAGCCTAGGGGTTTCGAACACCGGGGAGCTGTTTTTT. Translating it yields CASSLGVSNTGELFF.

This rearrangement joins TRBV7-2 to TRBJ1-5; TRBD1 matches 9 bases. The germline V gene encodes CDR1 SGHTA and CDR2 FQGNSA. The length of the CDR3 is 16 residues. V gave up 4 bases and J gave up 2 bases; unmatched junction bases: 6. The CDR3, as DNA: TGTGCCAGCAGCTCTACAGGGGGCAAGGGCAATCAGCCCCAGCATTTT. Amino acids: CASSSTGGKGNQPQHF. Based on the CDR3 plus reference TRBV7-2 and TRBJ1-5, the full variable domain is GAGVSQSPSNKVTEKGKDVELRCDPISGHTALYWYRQSLGQGLEFLIYFQGNSAPDKSGLPSDRFSAERTGGSVSTLTIQRTQQEDSAVYLCASSSTGGKGNQPQHFGDGTRLSIL.

The chain has TRBV3-1 and TRBJ2-5; 7 nucleotides align to TRBD2. Germline-derived CDR1 and CDR2 are LGHDT and YNNKEL (reference sequence). The CDR3 spans 14 residues. J lost 1 base, V lost 6 bases, and 5 bases had no gene match. For the CDR3, the DNA is TGTGCCAGCAGACTCAGCGGGGTCCAAGAGACCCAGTACTTC. It yields the protein CASRLSGVQETQYF.

The V and J genes are TRBV30 and TRBJ2-2; TRBD1 matches at 7 bases. Looked up from germline, CDR1 is GTSNPN and CDR2 is SVGIG (reference sequence). The CDR3 loop spans 16 amino acids. Trimming removed 1 base from V and 4 bases from J; junction bases left unmatched: 9. DNA for the CDR3: TGTGCCTGGAGTGGGCACAGGGGTTCGGCCACCGGGGAGCTGTTTTTT. This gives the protein CAWSGHRGSATGELFF.

The J gene is TRBJ2-3, the V gene TRBV3-1; 10 bases map to TRBD2. V gave up 0 bases and J gave up 0 bases; unmatched junction bases: 3. The CDR3 runs 17 residues. Per the germline V gene, CDR1 is LGHDT and CDR2 is YNNKEL (reference sequence). CDR3 nucleotides: TGTGCCAGCAGCCAAGAGAAGCGGGGGGGTAGCACAGATACGCAGTATTTT. It codes for CASSQEKRGGSTDTQYF.

This chain connects TRBV7-8 to TRBJ2-3; D is possibly TRBD1 (5 bases). The length of the CDR3 is 13 residues. CDR1 is SGHVS and CDR2 is FQNEAQ in the germline V gene. The V gene lost 2 bases and the J gene lost 6 bases, with 9 bases spanning the gap. The CDR3: CASSLRQFDTQYF. The DNA of the CDR3 is TGTGCCAGCAGCTTACGACAGTTTGATACGCAGTATTTT.

This chain connects TRBV29-1 to TRBJ2-5, with D perhaps given as TRBD1 or TRBD2 (5 bases each). CDR1 and CDR2 (germline): SQVTM, ANQGSEA. With 5 bases removed from V and 4 bases from J, the gap between germline ends came to 17 bases. CDR3 size: 14 residues. CDR3: CSVTRASGRETQYF. CDR3 DNA sequence: TGCAGCGTTACTAGGGCTTCGGGGCGAGAGACCCAGTACTTC.

J is TRBJ1-1 and V is TRBV30; D might be TRBD1 (6 bases). The CDR3 is 14 residues long. The ends were cut back, 5 bases at V and 1 base at J, with 14 bases in the middle. Germline assignment: CDR1 GTSNPN and CDR2 SVGIG (reference sequence). The CDR3 here is CAWVSRGPNTEAFF. CDR3 DNA: TGTGCCTGGGTGAGCAGGGGTCCGAACACTGAAGCTTTCTTT.

The chain joins TRBV5-4 to TRBJ1-2, with TRBD1 matching 10 bases. The CDR3 extends over 15 amino acids. After removal of 3 bases from V and 7 bases from J, the junction contained 9 bases not matched to a gene. Germline V gene lookup returns CDR1 SGHNT and CDR2 YYREEE (reference sequence). CDR3: CASSSPRQGASGYTF. In nucleotides, the CDR3 is TGTGCCAGCAGCTCGCCTCGACAGGGGGCAAGTGGCTACACCTTC.

This chain uses TRBV28 with TRBJ2-3, with D unclear. The CDR3 length is 14 residues. Between the trimmed V and J ends, which lost 5 bases and 5 bases, there was a span of 14 bases. In germline, CDR1 is MDHEN, CDR2 SYDVKM. CDR3 coding DNA: TGTGCCAGCAGTCCGGTTTCTAGAGGAGATACGCAGTATTTT. It is translated as CASSPVSRGDTQYF.